Sequencing of this T cell receptor (beta chain) was carried out in a study of PD-1 blockade in classical Hodgkin lymphoma. As concerns this clone: Its antigen is unknown.

Per the germline V gene, CDR1 is SGHVS and CDR2 is FQNEAQ. This CDR3 has 17 residues. V lost 1 base and J lost 2, with 15 bases in between. Clones were read by immunoSEQ multiplex PCR, and TCRdb kept only the in-frame ones, dropping some. The repertoire holds 17,000 or so clones, with around 80% as singletons. Study-wide findings and caveats: Complete responders' baseline diversity resembled that of newly diagnosed patients. Nivolumab initiation under 1 year post-ASCT meant exclusion. Significantly greater TCR diversity emerged by C4D1 in CD4+ cells but not CD8+ cells.

Every patient relapsed after autologous stem cell transplantation, and brentuximab vedotin exposure varied. This material consisted of peripheral blood mononuclear cells (PBMCs), taken at baseline. The rearrangement uses TRBV7-8 and TRBJ1-5; the D is unclear. This receptor was identified in a human donor with classical Hodgkin lymphoma. The DNA for the CDR3 is TGTGCCAGCAGCTTAGATCTGTTGAGGACGGGCAATCAGCCCCAGCATTTT. This sequence encodes CASSLDLLRTGNQPQHF.